Included here is one T cell receptor (beta chain) sequence, with context. The data derive from a study of blood T cell repertoires in COVID-19. Turning to the study itself: COVID-19 samples, acute and convalescent, were from the United States, Italy and Spain.

CDR1 SNHLY and CDR2 FYNNEI come from the germline V gene. The CDR3 has 20 residues. After removal of 6 bases from V and 5 bases from J, the junction contained 15 bases not matched to a gene. TCRdb's table, derived via immunoSEQ multiplex PCR, lists solely in-frame clones and lacks some. The table shows around 140,000 clones, with about four fifths occurring only once. The gene calls are TRBV2 and TRBJ2-2; 16 nucleotides match TRBD2. This receptor was identified in a woman of 80 years or more with acute or convalescent COVID-19. The sample comprised peripheral blood. CDR3 protein: CASRGRDWGLAGGRTGELFF. The CDR3 nucleotides read TGTGCCAGCAGGGGACGGGACTGGGGACTAGCGGGAGGGAGAACCGGGGAGCTGTTTTTT.